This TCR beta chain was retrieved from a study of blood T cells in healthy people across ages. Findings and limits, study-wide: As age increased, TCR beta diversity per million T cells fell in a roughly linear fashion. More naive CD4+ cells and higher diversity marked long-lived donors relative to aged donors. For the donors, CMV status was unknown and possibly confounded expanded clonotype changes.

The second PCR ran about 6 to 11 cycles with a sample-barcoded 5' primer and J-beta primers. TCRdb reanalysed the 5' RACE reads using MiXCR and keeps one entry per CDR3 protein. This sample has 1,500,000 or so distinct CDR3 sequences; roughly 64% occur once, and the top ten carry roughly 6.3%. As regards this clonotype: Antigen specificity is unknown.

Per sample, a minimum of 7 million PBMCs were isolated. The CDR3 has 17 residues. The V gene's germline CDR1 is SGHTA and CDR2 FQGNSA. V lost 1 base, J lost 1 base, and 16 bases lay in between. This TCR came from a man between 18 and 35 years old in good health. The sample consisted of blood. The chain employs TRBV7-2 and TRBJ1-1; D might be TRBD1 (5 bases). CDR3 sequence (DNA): TGTGCCAGCAGCTTAGATGCTCCACCAACAGGGAACACTGAAGCTTTCTTT. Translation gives CASSLDAPPTGNTEAFF.